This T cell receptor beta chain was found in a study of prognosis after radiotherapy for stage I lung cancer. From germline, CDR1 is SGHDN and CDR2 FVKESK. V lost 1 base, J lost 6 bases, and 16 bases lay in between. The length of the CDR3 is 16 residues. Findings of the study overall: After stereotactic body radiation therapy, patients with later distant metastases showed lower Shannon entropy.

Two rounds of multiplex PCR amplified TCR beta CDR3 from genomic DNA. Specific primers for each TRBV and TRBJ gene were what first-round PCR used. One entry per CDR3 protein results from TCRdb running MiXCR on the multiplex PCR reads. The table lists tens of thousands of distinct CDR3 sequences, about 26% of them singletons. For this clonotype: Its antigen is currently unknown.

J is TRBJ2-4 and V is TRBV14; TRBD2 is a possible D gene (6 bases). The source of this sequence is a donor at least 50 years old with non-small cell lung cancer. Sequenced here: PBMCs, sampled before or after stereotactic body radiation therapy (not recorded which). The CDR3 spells CASSQGLLGRGNIQYF. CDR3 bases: TGTGCCAGCAGCCAAGGACTCCTAGGGCGGGGAAACATTCAGTACTTC.